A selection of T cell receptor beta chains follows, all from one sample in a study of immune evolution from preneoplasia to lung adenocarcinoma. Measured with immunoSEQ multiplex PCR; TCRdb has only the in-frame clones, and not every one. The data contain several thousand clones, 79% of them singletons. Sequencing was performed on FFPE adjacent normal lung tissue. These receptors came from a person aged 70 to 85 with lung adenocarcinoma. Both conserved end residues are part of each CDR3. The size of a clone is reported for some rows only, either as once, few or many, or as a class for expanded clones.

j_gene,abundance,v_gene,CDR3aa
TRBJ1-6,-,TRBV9,CASSPGQGNSPLHF
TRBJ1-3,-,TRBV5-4,CASKAFSGNTIYF
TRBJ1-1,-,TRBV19,CASSRYSEAFF
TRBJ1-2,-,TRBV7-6,CASSLEVRGSSYTF
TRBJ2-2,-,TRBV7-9,CASSLKGGAGTGELFF
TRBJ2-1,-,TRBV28,CASRLAGQSNEQFF
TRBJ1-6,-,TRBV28,CASSPRNRGRSLSNSPLHF
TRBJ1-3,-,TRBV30,CAWKFRGNTIYF
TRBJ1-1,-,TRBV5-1,CASSWTGENTEAFF
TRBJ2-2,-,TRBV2,CASSGNGGRGTGELFF
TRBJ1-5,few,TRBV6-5,CASRPQGGSNQPQHF
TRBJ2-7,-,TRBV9,CASSASLSGYEQYF
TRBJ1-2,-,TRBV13,CASSLDRAYGYTF
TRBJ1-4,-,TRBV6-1,CASSAYRDSGEKLFF
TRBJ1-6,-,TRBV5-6,CASSFDRNSPLHF
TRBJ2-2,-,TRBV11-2,CASSLGESGELFF
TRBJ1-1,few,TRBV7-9,CASSLGTGSNTEAFF
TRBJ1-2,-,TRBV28,CASRTGTGNYGYTF
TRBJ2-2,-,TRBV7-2,CASSLALVPNTGELFF
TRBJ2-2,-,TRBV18,CASSHGLAGASGELFF
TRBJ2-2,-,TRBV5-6,CASSHDRESSAGELFF
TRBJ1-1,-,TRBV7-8,CASSLERSGRPFF
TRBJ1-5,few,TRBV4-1,CASSYSTSNQPQHF
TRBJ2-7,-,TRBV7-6,CASSLGGQTEQYF
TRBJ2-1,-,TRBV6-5,CASSYSVNAEQFF
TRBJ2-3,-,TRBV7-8,CASSLGVGHYTDTQYF
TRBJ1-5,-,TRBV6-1,CASSYRDRSNQPQHF
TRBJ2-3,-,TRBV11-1,CASSGPAGGRRDTQYF
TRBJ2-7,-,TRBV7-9,CASSLVGPYEQYF
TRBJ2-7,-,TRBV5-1,CASSWETGPYEQYF
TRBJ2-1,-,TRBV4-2,CASSQELAGAVNEQFF
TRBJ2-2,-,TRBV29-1,CSAHREGNTGELFF
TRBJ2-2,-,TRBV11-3,CASSPAGGAAGELFF
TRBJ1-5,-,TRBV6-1,CASSDSGQGLSNQPQHF
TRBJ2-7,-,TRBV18,CASSLQDVPGPYEQYF
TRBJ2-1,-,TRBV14,CASSPWGVVNNEQFF
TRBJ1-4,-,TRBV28,CASSLSGEGEKLFF
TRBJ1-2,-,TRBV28,CASSAPGRASNYGYTF
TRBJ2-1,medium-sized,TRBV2,CASSGGQGAYNEQFF
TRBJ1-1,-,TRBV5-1,CASSLFRQTNTEAFF
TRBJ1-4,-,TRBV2,CAIQNRDSLNEKLFF
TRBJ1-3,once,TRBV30,CAWTRDSISGNTIYF
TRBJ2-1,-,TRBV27,CASSLWVTSYNEQFF
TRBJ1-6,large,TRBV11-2,CASSLASNSPLHF
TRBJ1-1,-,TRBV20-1,CSARTTEAFF
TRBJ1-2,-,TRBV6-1,CASSLGQGLGYTF
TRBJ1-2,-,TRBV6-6,CASREGSYTF
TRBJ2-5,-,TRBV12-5,CASGLVHGLHYQQETQYF